Below, 27 T cell receptor beta chains from the same sample are listed, as sequenced in a study of OX40 agonist ivuxolimab in advanced cancers. Clones were sequenced by immunoSEQ multiplex PCR, and TCRdb holds only the in-frame ones, with some missing. Found here are roughly 90,000 clones, around 90% of them singletons; the top ten hold approximately 1.5%. Material: CD4+ or CD8+ T cells sorted from blood, obtained in a trial of the OX40 agonist ivuxolimab. The receptor source for this set is an adult with an advanced solid tumor such as melanoma, head and neck, liver or kidney cancer.

The chain carries TRBV28 and TRBJ1-1; perhaps TRBD1 as D (6 bases). V was cut by 3 bases and J by 3 bases, with 17 bases left in between. CDR1 MDHEN and CDR2 SYDVKM come from the germline V gene. CDR3 length: 16 amino acids. CDR3 loop: CASSFRGGRADTEAFF. Written as DNA, the CDR3 is TGTGCCAGCAGTTTCCGTGGGGGGCGGGCGGACACTGAAGCTTTCTTT. Looking up the rest from reference TRBV28 and TRBJ1-1 gives the full variable domain: DVKVTQSSRYLVKRTGEKVFLECVQDMDHENMFWYRQDPGLGLRLIYFSYDVKMKEKGDIPEGYSVSREKKERFSLILESASTNQTSMYLCASSFRGGRADTEAFFGQGTRLTVV.

This clone was counted between two and nine times. Other DNA variants within this sample encode the same CDR3. V gene TRBV4-3 combines with J gene TRBJ2-7; 8 bases map to TRBD1. The V segment lost 3 bases and the J segment 2 bases; nucleotides outside the gene matches: 9. The CDR3 has 16 amino acids. The germline V gene has CDR1 LGHNA and CDR2 YSLEER. The CDR3 sequence: CASSQAPGQATYEQYF. The CDR3 region has the DNA TGCGCCAGCAGCCAGGCTCCGGGACAGGCAACCTACGAGCAGTACTTC.

The gene calls are TRBV6-4 and TRBJ1-2, with 7 bases fitting TRBD1. The length of the CDR3 is 13 residues. Losses at the gene ends were 11 bases for V and 0 bases for J; bases not matched to a gene: 6. Germline CDR1 reads MRHNA; CDR2 reads SNTAGT. The CDR3 reads CAPWDSPNYGYTF. As DNA, the CDR3 is TGTGCCCCCTGGGACAGTCCTAACTATGGCTACACCTTC.

The chain has TRBV10-3 and TRBJ2-5, with 10 nucleotides matching TRBD1. Germline V gene lookup returns CDR1 ENHRY and CDR2 SYGVKD. Germline trimming cut 4 bases from V and 6 bases from J; bases unmatched to any gene: 11. The CDR3 contains 16 residues. CDR3 DNA: TGTGCCATCAGTGCGGGGGGGACAGGGGAGAGAAAGACCCAGTACTTC. This sequence encodes CAISAGGTGERKTQYF.

The gene calls are TRBV27 and TRBJ2-1; the match to TRBD1 covers 8 bases. With V trimmed by 9 bases and J by 6 bases, 7 bases remained unmatched. The CDR3 has 13 residues. Germline V gene lookup returns CDR1 MNHEY and CDR2 SMNVEV (reference sequence). The CDR3 protein is CASSDRVLNEQFF. The CDR3 region has the DNA TGTGCCAGTTCGGACAGGGTTCTCAATGAGCAGTTCTTC.

This clone has a single count. This sequence joins TRBV7-8 and TRBJ2-7; D is possibly TRBD1 (5 bases). Trimming left V 6 bases short and J 3 bases short, with 9 bases between. Germline CDR1 and CDR2: SGHVS and FQNEAQ. The CDR3 has 12 residues. The CDR3 bases are TGTGCCAGCAGTTCGACAGTCTACGAGCAGTACTTC. It specifies CASSSTVYEQYF.

V is TRBV7-6 and J is TRBJ2-2; no definite D call. Trimming removed 8 bases from V and 4 bases from J, with 8 bases in between. Germline V gives CDR1 SGHVS, CDR2 FNYEAQ. The CDR3 is made up of 12 amino acids. The CDR3: CASRLGTGELFF. Here the CDR3 DNA reads TGTGCCAGCCGTTTGGGCACCGGGGAGCTGTTTTTT.

The chain joins TRBV28 to TRBJ2-7; 7 bases match TRBD1. V lost 6 bases to trimming and J lost 2 bases; unmatched junction nucleotides: 10. The CDR3 is made up of 15 amino acids. CDR1 is MDHEN and CDR2 is SYDVKM in the germline V gene. This CDR3 reads CASSLARDSTYEQYF. The CDR3 DNA is TGTGCCAGCAGCCTGGCTCGGGACAGTACCTACGAGCAGTACTTC. Variable domain in full (rest from reference TRBV28 and TRBJ2-7): DVKVTQSSRYLVKRTGEKVFLECVQDMDHENMFWYRQDPGLGLRLIYFSYDVKMKEKGDIPEGYSVSREKKERFSLILESASTNQTSMYLCASSLARDSTYEQYFGPGTRLTVT.

About this clone: This clone may be a read error of a much larger clone one base away. The chain employs TRBV30 and TRBJ1-6; possible D gene TRBD1, 5 bases. The germline V gene encodes CDR1 GTSNPN and CDR2 SVGIG (reference sequence). CDR3 length: 12 residues. The DNA for the CDR3 is TGTGCCCGGAGGAGGACCGAGGGGCCCCTCCACTTT. Translating it yields CARRRTEGPLHF.

V usage is TRBV7-8 and J usage is TRBJ2-7; D ambiguous. Trimming took off 0 bases at V and 3 bases at J, with 6 bases between the two ends. Germline V gene sequence: CDR1 SGHVS, CDR2 FQNEAQ. This CDR3 is 13 amino acids long. CDR3 sequence: CASSLAGYYEQYF. CDR3 nucleotide sequence: TGTGCCAGCAGCTTAGCTGGATACTACGAGCAGTACTTC.

The V call is TRBV14, the J call TRBJ2-1; 11 nucleotides align to TRBD2. In germline, CDR1 is SGHDN, CDR2 FVKESK. This CDR3 has 15 residues. V lost 4 bases, J lost 10 bases, and 9 bases stayed unmatched. For the CDR3, the DNA is TGTGCCAGCAGCCTAGCGGGAGGGCCGGTGAGAGAGCAGTTCTTC. It encodes CASSLAGGPVREQFF.

In this sample, this clone turned up a few times. This chain connects TRBV2 to TRBJ2-1; TRBD2 matches 7 bases. The CDR3 length is 10 residues. In germline, CDR1 is SNHLY, CDR2 FYNNEI. V shed 6 bases, J shed 10 bases, and the junction held 0 bases outside the gene matches. CDR3 bases: TGTGCCAGCAGGGGAGGGGAGCAGTTCTTC. Protein product: CASRGGEQFF.

V is TRBV7-8 and J is TRBJ1-1; D may be TRBD1 (6 bases). This CDR3 spans 13 amino acids. From germline, CDR1 is SGHVS and CDR2 FQNEAQ. V lost 1 base to trimming and J lost 12 bases, with 15 bases between them. CDR3 protein: CASSLVQGKRSFF. The CDR3 DNA reads as TGTGCCAGCAGCTTAGTACAGGGAAAGAGGTCTTTCTTT.

Notes on this clone: The germline gene is not matched at one end of the junction; a read error may be the cause. The chain uses TRBV5-4 and TRBJ1-3, with 7 bases identical to TRBD1. The CDR3 has 15 residues. CDR1 and CDR2 from the germline V gene are SGHNT and YYREEE (reference sequence). DNA for the CDR3: TGTGCCAGCAGTCCCGGGACAGTCTCTGGGAACACCATATATTTT. Translating gives CASSPGTVSGNTIYF.

The J gene is TRBJ1-5, the V gene TRBV7-9, with 8 bases aligning to TRBD1. CDR1 and CDR2 from the germline V gene are SEHNR and FQNEAQ (reference sequence). The CDR3 has 16 residues. The V segment lost 4 bases and the J segment 2 bases; nucleotides outside the gene matches: 7. CDR3: CASSSDREKGNQPQHF. The CDR3 DNA reads as TGTGCCAGCAGCTCGGACAGGGAAAAAGGCAATCAGCCCCAGCATTTT. Based on the CDR3 plus reference TRBV7-9 and TRBJ1-5, the full variable domain is DTGVSQNPRHKITKRGQNVTFRCDPISEHNRLYWYRQTLGQGPEFLTYFQNEAQLEKSRLLSDRFSAERPKGSFSTLEIQRTEQGDSAMYLCASSSDREKGNQPQHFGDGTRLSIL.

The chain combines TRBV5-1 with TRBJ2-1; possibly TRBD1 for D (7 bases). CDR1 is SGHRS, CDR2 YFSETQ, per germline. This CDR3 comprises 14 residues. Trimming removed 2 bases at V and 7 bases at J, with 13 bases between. DNA for the CDR3: TGCGCCAGCAGCTTACAGGGGAGGATGAATGAGCAGTTCTTC. It translates to CASSLQGRMNEQFF.

The V gene is TRBV19, the J gene TRBJ2-5; TRBD1 matches 8 bases. The J call is doubtful: the DNA matches TRBJ2-7 better. Germline V gene lookup returns CDR1 LNHDA and CDR2 SQIVND (reference sequence). The length of the CDR3 is 14 residues. The CDR3 spells CASSSRQGTPEQYF. Written as DNA, the CDR3 is TGTGCCAGTAGTTCGAGACAGGGGACCCCCGAGCAGTACTTC.

This chain connects TRBV28 to TRBJ2-2; D is unresolved. The CDR3 spans 15 residues. Trimming took off 6 bases at V and 4 bases at J, with 15 bases between the two ends. Germline-derived CDR1 and CDR2 are MDHEN and SYDVKM. This CDR3 reads CASRAATMATGELFF. The CDR3 nucleotides read TGTGCCAGCAGGGCGGCAACCATGGCCACCGGGGAGCTGTTTTTT. The full variable domain, its missing parts supplied by reference TRBV28 and TRBJ2-2, is DVKVTQSSRYLVKRTGEKVFLECVQDMDHENMFWYRQDPGLGLRLIYFSYDVKMKEKGDIPEGYSVSREKKERFSLILESASTNQTSMYLCASRAATMATGELFFGEGSRLTVL.

The rearrangement joins TRBV9 to TRBJ2-1; the D gene is possibly TRBD2 (5 bases). Germline V CDR1 and CDR2: SGDLS, YYNGEE. V was clipped by 1 base and J by 6 bases, with 20 bases between them. The CDR3 is made up of 17 amino acids. CDR3: CASSVRDPSGLPNEQFF. CDR3 nucleotides: TGTGCCAGCAGCGTACGAGACCCGAGCGGACTCCCCAATGAGCAGTTCTTC. Combining the CDR3 with reference TRBV9 and TRBJ2-1 gives the whole variable domain DSGVTQTPKHLITATGQRVTLRCSPRSGDLSVYWYQQSLDQGLQFLIQYYNGEERAKGNILERFSAQQFPDLHSELNLSSLELGDSALYFCASSVRDPSGLPNEQFFGPGTRLTVL.

This clone showed up just once. The chain has TRBV19 and TRBJ1-2, with D possibly TRBD1 on 6 matching bases. The germline CDR1 and CDR2 sequences are LNHDA and SQIVND (reference sequence). This CDR3 is built from 13 residues. V dropped 3 bases and J dropped 6 bases, with 11 bases sitting between them. Here the CDR3 DNA reads TGTGCCAGTAGTATTGGGGCAGGGGATGGCTACACCTTC. As protein: CASSIGAGDGYTF.

The chain uses TRBV5-1 and TRBJ2-2, with 7 bases aligning to TRBD1. Unmatched junction bases numbered 7, after V lost 4 bases and J lost 4 bases. The CDR3 is made up of 15 amino acids. Germline V gives CDR1 SGHRS, CDR2 YFSETQ. CDR3 in DNA: TGCGCCAGCAGCGACGGACAGGTGATCACCGGGGAGCTGTTTTTT. It is translated as CASSDGQVITGELFF.

The J gene is TRBJ2-2, the V gene TRBV6-6; D gene uncertain. V was pared by 6 bases and J by 7 bases, with 9 bases between. Germline V gene sequence: CDR1 MNHNY, CDR2 SVGAGI (reference sequence). The CDR3 runs 12 residues. CDR3 in amino acids: CASSPLGGELFF. The CDR3 nucleotides are TGTGCCAGCAGCCCCCTCGGCGGGGAGCTGTTTTTT.

This clone was observed a handful of times. The V and J genes are TRBV30 and TRBJ1-4; D gene unclear. CDR1 GTSNPN and CDR2 SVGIG come from the germline V gene (reference sequence). The CDR3 runs to 13 residues. The ends were cut back, 0 bases at V and 7 bases at J, with 9 bases in the middle. CDR3 nucleotides: TGTGCCTGGAGTGTACGGGTGTTTGAAAAACTGTTTTTT. Encoded protein: CAWSVRVFEKLFF.

The CDR3 DNA follows: TGTGCCAGCAGACCCCCGGGACAGGGGACGGACACTGAAGCTTTCTTT. Its protein product is CASRPPGQGTDTEAFF. The chain joins TRBV28 to TRBJ1-1, with TRBD1 matching over 10 bases. The germline gives CDR1 MDHEN, CDR2 SYDVKM. The CDR3 has 16 residues. The V segment lost 6 bases and the J segment 3 bases; nucleotides outside the gene matches: 10.

This clone was observed once. J is TRBJ2-3 and V is TRBV27, with 9 positions matching TRBD2. Germline CDR1 and CDR2: MNHEY and SMNVEV (reference sequence). The CDR3 runs 18 residues. The junction had 23 bases not matched to a gene; V was cut back by 6 bases and J by 10 bases. For the CDR3, the DNA is TGTGCCAGCAGCCCAAGAGCGGGAGGACTCCCCGGGGGTAGTTCGCAGTATTTT. The encoded protein is CASSPRAGGLPGGSSQYF.

The chain couples TRBV7-2 to TRBJ2-6; tentatively, D is TRBD1 (6 bases). V gave up 5 bases and J gave up 0 bases, with 8 bases separating them. Looked up from germline, CDR1 is SGHTA and CDR2 is FQGNSA. CDR3 length equals 15 residues. The CDR3 loop is CASSQDSSGANVLTF. The CDR3 DNA reads TGTGCCAGCAGCCAGGACAGCTCTGGGGCCAACGTCCTGACTTTC.

The CDR3: CASSTGTTSNEQFF. DNA for the CDR3: TGTGCCAGCAGTACCGGGACCACCTCCAATGAGCAGTTCTTC. The J gene is TRBJ2-1, the V gene TRBV7-3; D may be TRBD1 or TRBD2 (5 bases each). V lost 6 bases and J lost 6, with 15 bases in between. Germline CDR1 is SGHTA and CDR2 is FQGTGA. The CDR3 runs 14 residues. Using reference TRBV7-3 and TRBJ2-1 for the parts outside the CDR3, the full variable domain is GAGVSQTPSNKVTEKGKYVELRCDPISGHTALYWYRQSLGQGPEFLIYFQGTGAADDSGLPNDRFFAVRPEGSVSTLKIQRTERGDSAVYLCASSTGTTSNEQFFGPGTRLTVL.